What follows are 32 T cell receptor beta chains derived from one specimen sequenced in a study of shared clonotypes between healthy human individuals. TCRdb keeps only in-frame clones here, not all; method: immunoSEQ multiplex PCR. The top ten clones hold approximately 12% of a sample with about half a million clones, 70% to 80% of them seen once. Sequencing was performed on PBMCs. The receptors stem from a woman aged 40 to 49 in good health. Some clones in this sample may be carry-over from other donors' samples.

This chain uses TRBV2 with TRBJ2-1; D might be TRBD1 (6 bases). Trimming took off 6 bases at V and 12 bases at J, with 18 bases between the two ends. CDR1 SNHLY and CDR2 FYNNEI come from the germline V gene. The CDR3 consists of 13 residues. CDR3 DNA: TGTGCCAGCAGATGGGACACCCCTCAAGGGCAGTTCTTC. Amino acid sequence: CASRWDTPQGQFF.

This rearrangement joins TRBV9 to TRBJ1-4; D is uncertain. The CDR3 extends over 15 amino acids. Per germline, CDR1 SGDLS and CDR2 YYNGEE. V was clipped by 0 bases and J by 0 bases, with 6 bases between them. CDR3: CASSVGLATNEKLFF. The CDR3 DNA reads as TGTGCCAGCAGCGTAGGACTGGCAACTAATGAAAAACTGTTTTTT.

This clone appeared a single time. The chain combines TRBV30 with TRBJ2-7, with 7 bases matching TRBD2. Germline CDR1 reads GTSNPN; CDR2 reads SVGIG (reference sequence). The CDR3 consists of 15 residues. Trimming at V came to 1 base and at J to 0 bases, leaving 6 bases not matched to a gene. CDR3 residues: CAWSGDSGSSYEQYF. DNA of the CDR3: TGTGCCTGGAGTGGAGATAGCGGGTCCTCCTACGAGCAGTACTTC.

The gene calls are TRBV28 and TRBJ1-1; D remains unclear. Germline V gene lookup returns CDR1 MDHEN and CDR2 SYDVKM. The CDR3 spans 12 residues. V was clipped by 5 bases and J by 5 bases, with 9 bases between them. CDR3 bases: TGTGCCAGCAGTATAGTGGTAACTGAAGCTTTCTTT. It is translated as CASSIVVTEAFF.

This clone has only one observation. The rearrangement joins TRBV15 to TRBJ2-7, with 14 bases that match TRBD2. In germline, CDR1 is LNHNV, CDR2 YYDKDF (reference sequence). This CDR3 contains 15 residues. V lost 6 bases to trimming and J lost 6 bases; unmatched junction nucleotides: 7. CDR3 in DNA: TGTGCCACCAGAGCCGGGACTAGCGGGAGCTCCGAGCAGTACTTC. As protein: CATRAGTSGSSEQYF.

In this sample, this clone turned up once. This CDR3 is also generated by other DNA sequences in the sample. This chain joins TRBV4-1 and TRBJ2-2, with 10 nucleotides matching TRBD2. This CDR3 is 18 amino acids long. CDR1 and CDR2 (germline): MGHRA, YSYEKL. V lost 1 base and J lost 4; bases outside the gene matches: 9. The CDR3 coding sequence is TGCGCCAGCAGCCAAGGCGGCCTAGCGGGAGTAGGCACCGGGGAGCTGTTTTTT. Translation: CASSQGGLAGVGTGELFF.

This clone occurred a few times. V gene TRBV4-1 combines with J gene TRBJ1-1; D remains unclear. Germline assignment: CDR1 MGHRA and CDR2 YSYEKL. The length of the CDR3 is 13 residues. V lost 1 base and J 2 bases, leaving 5 bases between the germline ends. CDR3 in amino acids: CASSQVTNTEAFF. CDR3 nucleotide sequence: TGCGCCAGCAGCCAAGTTACTAACACTGAAGCTTTCTTT.

The chain recombines TRBV2 with TRBJ1-4, with 9 bases matching TRBD1. Germline V gene sequence: CDR1 SNHLY, CDR2 FYNNEI. Trimming removed 5 bases from V and 8 bases from J; junction bases left unmatched: 9. This CDR3 contains 15 residues. The CDR3 DNA reads as TGTGCCAGCAGTCAACAGGGGACAGGGACGGAAAAACTGTTTTTT. Translating it yields CASSQQGTGTEKLFF.

The table lists this clone with a few counts. The genes are TRBV5-4 and TRBJ2-2; TRBD1 matches 8 bases. This CDR3 spans 15 amino acids. Germline V lookup: CDR1 SGHNT, CDR2 YYREEE (reference sequence). V was pared by 4 bases and J by 5 bases, with 7 bases of the junction left unmatched. This chain's CDR3 is CASSLGQEETGELFF. The CDR3 DNA reads as TGTGCCAGCAGCCTGGGACAGGAAGAGACCGGGGAGCTGTTTTTT.

The gene calls are TRBV9 and TRBJ2-3, with a possible D match to TRBD2 (5 bases). The CDR3 is 16 amino acids. Germline V lookup: CDR1 SGDLS, CDR2 YYNGEE. Trimming took off 3 bases at V and 0 bases at J, with 14 bases between the two ends. CDR3 in DNA: TGTGCCAGCAGCGGGGGTGTAGCGAGAAGCACAGATACGCAGTATTTT. It yields the protein CASSGGVARSTDTQYF.

The chain couples TRBV27 to TRBJ1-2, with TRBD1 identical over 10 bases. Looked up from germline, CDR1 is MNHEY and CDR2 is SMNVEV (reference sequence). J was trimmed by 2 bases and V by 6 bases; bases with no gene match: 3. The CDR3 covers 14 residues. This chain's CDR3 is CASRPDRGNYGYTF. The CDR3 DNA follows: TGTGCCAGCAGGCCGGACAGGGGGAACTATGGCTACACCTTC.

This chain joins TRBV11-2 and TRBJ2-1; tentatively, D is TRBD1 or TRBD2 (5 bases each). The CDR3 has 15 amino acids. Germline lookup yields CDR1 SGHAT and CDR2 FQNNGV. V gave up 8 bases and J gave up 3 bases, with 17 bases separating them. The CDR3 protein is CASGPGRALYNEQFF. The CDR3 DNA follows: TGTGCCAGCGGGCCGGGGCGGGCCCTCTACAATGAGCAGTTCTTC.

This chain connects TRBV5-1 to TRBJ1-1; D is uncertain. With 1 base removed from V and 1 base from J, the gap between germline ends came to 8 bases. The CDR3 runs to 14 residues. Germline V CDR1 and CDR2: SGHRS, YFSETQ. The CDR3, as DNA: TGCGCCAGCAGCTTGCACAACCCGAACACTGAAGCTTTCTTT. The encoded protein is CASSLHNPNTEAFF. The complete variable domain, with remaining parts taken from reference TRBV5-1 and TRBJ1-1, reads KAGVTQTPRYLIKTRGQQVTLSCSPISGHRSVSWYQQTPGQGLQFLFEYFSETQRNKGNFPGRFSGRQFSNSRSEMNVSTLELGDSALYLCASSLHNPNTEAFFGQGTRLTVV.

The J gene is TRBJ2-3, the V gene TRBV13; D is perhaps TRBD1 or TRBD2 (5 bases each). The ends were cut back, 5 bases at V and 0 bases at J, with 15 bases in the middle. CDR1 is PRHDT and CDR2 is FYEKMQ in the germline V gene (reference sequence). This CDR3 has 16 residues. CDR3 coding DNA: TGTGCCAGCAGCCTCGGGACCACTATTAGCACAGATACGCAGTATTTT. Translated: CASSLGTTISTDTQYF.

Comments on this clone: The same CDR3 also results from other DNA sequences found in this sample. V and J are TRBV19 and TRBJ2-5, with a tentative D call TRBD1 (6 bases). CDR1 and CDR2 from the germline V gene are LNHDA and SQIVND (reference sequence). The V gene lost 0 bases and the J gene lost 4 bases, with 6 bases spanning the gap. The CDR3 length is 13 residues. CDR3 nucleotides: TGTGCCAGTAGTATAGACAGGGGAGAGACCCAGTACTTC. Its translation is CASSIDRGETQYF.

The chain has TRBV12-2 and TRBJ2-3; the D segment call TRBD2 is taken from the table without a DNA check. TRBV12-2 is tagged as a pseudogene. The CDR3 contains 19 residues. DNA of the CDR3: TGTGCAAGTCGCCCACTACAGGGGGCGCCTAGCGGGAGACGAGATACGCAGTATTTT. It is translated as CASRPLQGAPSGRRDTQYF.

This rearrangement joins TRBV7-8 to TRBJ2-1; 11 bases are shared with TRBD1. The CDR3 runs to 15 residues. The trim removed 2 bases at V and 12 bases at J, leaving 9 bases unmatched. Germline V gene lookup returns CDR1 SGHVS and CDR2 FQNEAQ. The CDR3: CASSLTPGQGVGQFF. In DNA form, the CDR3 reads TGTGCCAGCAGCTTAACTCCGGGACAGGGGGTTGGGCAGTTCTTC.

The chain combines TRBV10-3 with TRBJ2-1; 8 positions match TRBD2. Germline V gene data show CDR1 as ENHRY and CDR2 as SYGVKD. This CDR3 contains 16 residues. The V and J ends lost 2 bases and 6 bases, in that order; junction bases with no gene match: 9. Written as DNA, the CDR3 is TGTGCCATCAGTGAGGATCCGGGTCTAGCGGGCAATGAGCAGTTCTTC. This gives the protein CAISEDPGLAGNEQFF.

The chain combines TRBV5-4 with TRBJ2-1, with 9 nucleotides matching TRBD2. This CDR3 has 15 residues. CDR1 and CDR2 (germline): SGHNT, YYREEE (reference sequence). Losses at the gene ends were 4 bases for V and 4 bases for J; bases not matched to a gene: 6. The CDR3 region has the DNA TGTGCCAGCAGCCTACGACTAGCGGAATACAATGAGCAGTTCTTC. Its protein product is CASSLRLAEYNEQFF.

V and J are TRBV19 and TRBJ2-4; the D gene is possibly TRBD1 (5 bases). The V and J ends lost 10 bases and 5 bases respectively, with 15 bases between them. Germline assignment: CDR1 LNHDA and CDR2 SQIVND (reference sequence). The CDR3 is 13 residues long. Here the CDR3 DNA reads TGTGCCACACGACTTCTAGGGGAAAACATTCAGTACTTC. It codes for CATRLLGENIQYF.

This clone was counted ten times or more. This sample also contains other DNA sequences that code for the same CDR3. This rearrangement joins TRBV28 to TRBJ2-2, with 11 bases identical to TRBD1. J lost 4 bases, V lost 6 bases, and 7 bases had no gene match. Per germline, CDR1 MDHEN and CDR2 SYDVKM. The CDR3 sequence is 16 residues long. In DNA form, the CDR3 reads TGTGCCAGCAGCCCGGACAGGGGGCTTCCCACCGGGGAGCTGTTTTTT. Protein: CASSPDRGLPTGELFF.

A word on this clone: The sample holds other DNA sequences that translate to the same CDR3. The chain employs TRBV19 and TRBJ1-1; D is perhaps TRBD1 (6 bases). Germline V gene data show CDR1 as LNHDA and CDR2 as SQIVND (reference sequence). The CDR3 covers 13 residues. V lost 5 bases and J 3 bases, leaving 10 bases between the germline ends. This CDR3 is CASSQGGDTEAFF. The CDR3 bases are TGTGCCAGTAGTCAAGGGGGAGACACTGAAGCTTTCTTT.

For this clone: A much larger clone sits a single nucleotide away, making a read error possible. The rearrangement joins TRBV9 to TRBJ2-7, with D unclear. This CDR3 has 11 residues. V was cut by 0 bases and J by 4 bases, with 2 bases left in between. The V gene's germline CDR1 is SGDLS and CDR2 YYNGEE. The CDR3 here is CASSVGYEQYF. The CDR3 DNA reads as TGTGCCAGCAGCGTAGGATACGAGCAGTACTTC.

The chain couples TRBV5-6 to TRBJ2-5; 8 bases match TRBD1. Germline values: CDR1 SGHDT, CDR2 YYEEEE. V lost 4 bases, J lost 2 bases, and 13 bases stayed unmatched. CDR3 length: 17 amino acids. CDR3: CASSHRTGRKEQETQYF. For the CDR3, the DNA is TGTGCCAGCAGCCACCGGACAGGGCGAAAGGAACAAGAGACCCAGTACTTC.

To note about this clone: A read error may account for a junction end that differs from germline. The chain carries TRBV18 and TRBJ2-7; 7 nucleotides line up with TRBD1. In germline, CDR1 is KGHSH, CDR2 LQKENI. This CDR3 has 14 amino acids. CDR3 nucleotides: TGTGCCAGCTCCCCACAGGGGCATGGGTACGAGCAGTACTTC. Its translation is CASSPQGHGYEQYF.

The chain carries TRBV4-1 and TRBJ1-5; D remains unclear. The germline V gene has CDR1 MGHRA and CDR2 YSYEKL. Trimming shortened V by 0 bases and J by 6 bases, and 9 bases separated the two germline ends. The CDR3 has 14 residues. The DNA of the CDR3 is TGCGCCAGCAGCCAAGATGGTTGGAGTCAGCCCCAGCATTTT. This encodes CASSQDGWSQPQHF.

This rearrangement joins TRBV5-4 to TRBJ2-3; TRBD1 aligns across 7 bases. V lost 4 bases and J lost 4; bases outside the gene matches: 6. The germline CDR1 and CDR2 sequences are SGHNT and YYREEE (reference sequence). This CDR3 has 14 residues. CDR3 bases: TGTGCCAGCAGCAGCAGACAGGGAGCAGATACGCAGTATTTT. Translation: CASSSRQGADTQYF.

A single count supports this clone. V and J are TRBV28 and TRBJ1-6; weak D call: TRBD1 (6 bases). The CDR3 spans 14 residues. From germline, CDR1 is MDHEN and CDR2 SYDVKM. Trimming cost V 2 bases and J 6 bases, with 8 bases left between them. The CDR3 DNA sequence: TGTGCCAGCAGTTTAACCAGGGGTAATTCACCCCTCCACTTT. The encoded protein is CASSLTRGNSPLHF.

The CDR3 loop is CASSVAGGPGGNTDTQYF. CDR3 nucleotide sequence: TGTGCCAGCAGTGTAGCGGGAGGGCCAGGAGGTAACACAGATACGCAGTATTTT. V is TRBV28 and J is TRBJ2-3; 11 bases are shared with TRBD2. The J segment lost 2 bases and the V segment lost 5 bases, leaving 12 bases of the junction unmatched. CDR3 length: 18 amino acids. Germline V gene lookup returns CDR1 MDHEN and CDR2 SYDVKM.

This chain links TRBV28 with TRBJ2-5, with TRBD1 identical over 9 bases. The length of the CDR3 is 15 residues. Looked up from germline, CDR1 is MDHEN and CDR2 is SYDVKM. Trimming cost V 3 bases and J 5 bases; bases outside gene matches: 7. The CDR3 DNA follows: TGTGCCAGCAGTTTTGGGACAGGGAGGGTTGAGACCCAGTACTTC. It is translated as CASSFGTGRVETQYF.

This clone was recorded a few times. The rearrangement links TRBV18 to TRBJ2-4, with TRBD2 as a possible D gene (5 bases). The V gene's germline CDR1 is KGHSH and CDR2 LQKENI. Between the trimmed V and J ends, which lost 4 bases and 8 bases, there was a span of 12 bases. The CDR3 loop spans 13 amino acids. The DNA for the CDR3 is TGTGCCAGCTCACAGGGAGCCGGGGACATTCAGTACTTC. Translated: CASSQGAGDIQYF. The full variable domain, its missing parts supplied by reference TRBV18 and TRBJ2-4, is NAGVMQNPRHLVRRRGQEARLRCSPMKGHSHVYWYRQLPEEGLKFMVYLQKENIIDESGMPKERFSAEFPKEGPSILRIQQVVRGDSAAYFCASSQGAGDIQYFGAGTRLSVL.

The chain combines TRBV28 with TRBJ2-1, with TRBD2 matching 10 bases. The CDR3 has 17 residues. Germline-derived CDR1 and CDR2 are MDHEN and SYDVKM. J was trimmed by 5 bases and V by 5 bases; bases with no gene match: 12. The CDR3 DNA sequence: TGTGCCAGCAGTCGCCCCCTCCGACTAGCGGGCGACAATGAGCAGTTCTTC. It encodes CASSRPLRLAGDNEQFF.